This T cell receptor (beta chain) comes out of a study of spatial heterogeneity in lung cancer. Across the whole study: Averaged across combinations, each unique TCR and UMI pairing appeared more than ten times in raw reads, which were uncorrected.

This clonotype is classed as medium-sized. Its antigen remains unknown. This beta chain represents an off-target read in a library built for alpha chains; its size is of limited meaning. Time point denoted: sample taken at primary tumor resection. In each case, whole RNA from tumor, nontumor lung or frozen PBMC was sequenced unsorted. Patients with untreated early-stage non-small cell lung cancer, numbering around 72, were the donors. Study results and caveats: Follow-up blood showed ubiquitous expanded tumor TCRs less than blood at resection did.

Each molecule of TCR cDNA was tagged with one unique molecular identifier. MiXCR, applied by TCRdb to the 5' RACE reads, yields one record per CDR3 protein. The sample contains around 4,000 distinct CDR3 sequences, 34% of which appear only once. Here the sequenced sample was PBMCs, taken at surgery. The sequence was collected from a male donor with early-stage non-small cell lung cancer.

The CDR3 loop is CASSHDTSRDRGELFF. The CDR3 DNA reads TGTGCCAGCAGCCACGACACGTCCCGGGACAGGGGGGAGCTGTTTTTT. The V gene is TRBV6-2 or TRBV6-3, the J gene TRBJ2-2; 8 bases fit TRBD1. The V and J ends lost 6 bases and 8 bases, in that order; junction bases with no gene match: 14. CDR3 length: 16 residues. Germline V lookup: CDR1 MNHEY, CDR2 SVGEGT.